Listed below are T cell receptor beta chains from one sample, sequenced in a study of blood T cell repertoires in COVID-19. Sequencing was performed with immunoSEQ multiplex PCR; in TCRdb, only in-frame clones are kept and a portion is missing. This sample has just over 150,000 clones, with approximately 80% found just once. Sequences were obtained from peripheral blood. Receptor source: a woman aged 35 to 49 with COVID-19, enrolled during active disease. The CDR3 runs from the conserved cysteine through the conserved F or W. Each record gives: J gene, V gene, D gene, clone size, CDR3 protein, CDR3 DNA. D genes are given only for firm matches. Clone size appears in some rows only: once, few, many, or a class for an expanded clone.

J gene: TRBJ2-3; V gene: TRBV19; D gene: .; clone size: once; CDR3 protein: CASSRSTRTTDTQYF; CDR3 DNA: TGTGCCAGTAGTAGATCGACAAGAACTACAGATACGCAGTATTTT
J gene: TRBJ2-3; V gene: TRBV29-1; D gene: .; clone size: .; CDR3 protein: CSVEDRGRASTDTQYF; CDR3 DNA: TGCAGCGTTGAAGATCGCGGCAGGGCCAGCACAGATACGCAGTATTTT
J gene: TRBJ1-1; V gene: TRBV29-1; D gene: .; clone size: .; CDR3 protein: CSVEGRVNTEAFF; CDR3 DNA: TGCAGCGTTGAGGGCAGAGTGAACACTGAAGCTTTCTTT
J gene: TRBJ2-1; V gene: TRBV7-3; D gene: .; clone size: few; CDR3 protein: CASSLTGGFEQFF; CDR3 DNA: TGTGCCAGCAGCTTAACGGGCGGGTTTGAGCAGTTCTTC
J gene: TRBJ2-2; V gene: TRBV7-9; D gene: .; clone size: .; CDR3 protein: CASSLGLPTSTGELFF; CDR3 DNA: TGTGCCAGCAGCTTGGGGCTACCAACCAGCACCGGGGAGCTGTTTTTT
J gene: TRBJ2-5; V gene: TRBV6-1; D gene: TRBD2; clone size: many; CDR3 protein: CASSEASGGQETQYF; CDR3 DNA: TGTGCCAGCAGTGAGGCTAGCGGGGGACAAGAGACCCAGTACTTC
J gene: TRBJ2-2; V gene: TRBV15; D gene: TRBD2; clone size: .; CDR3 protein: CATSKAGVTGELFF; CDR3 DNA: TGTGCCACCAGCAAAGCGGGAGTCACCGGGGAGCTGTTTTTT
J gene: TRBJ2-7; V gene: TRBV28; D gene: .; clone size: .; CDR3 protein: CASSQGGSGAYEQYF; CDR3 DNA: TGTGCCAGCAGCCAAGGTGGGTCCGGAGCCTACGAGCAGTACTTC
J gene: TRBJ2-3; V gene: TRBV29-1; D gene: TRBD1; clone size: .; CDR3 protein: CSVEGQGIGPVSTDTQYF; CDR3 DNA: TGCAGCGTTGAAGGACAGGGGATCGGGCCGGTTTCCACAGATACGCAGTATTTT
J gene: TRBJ1-5; V gene: TRBV19; D gene: .; clone size: .; CDR3 protein: CASTISGTGSQPQHF; CDR3 DNA: TGTGCCAGTACCATCAGCGGAACGGGGAGTCAGCCCCAGCATTTT
J gene: TRBJ2-1; V gene: TRBV19; D gene: .; clone size: .; CDR3 protein: CASQPFPVPGEQFF; CDR3 DNA: TGTGCCAGCCAACCCTTCCCCGTCCCGGGTGAGCAGTTCTTC
J gene: TRBJ1-1; V gene: TRBV3-1/TRBV3-2; D gene: TRBD1; clone size: many; CDR3 protein: CASSQSSRDREAFF; CDR3 DNA: TGTGCCAGCAGCCAATCGAGCCGGGACAGGGAAGCTTTCTTT
J gene: TRBJ2-1; V gene: TRBV24-1; D gene: .; clone size: .; CDR3 protein: CATSDSVGTYNEQFF; CDR3 DNA: TGTGCCACCAGTGATTCGGTCGGGACTTACAATGAGCAGTTCTTC
J gene: TRBJ2-7; V gene: TRBV4-2; D gene: .; clone size: .; CDR3 protein: CASSLGDTYEQYF; CDR3 DNA: TGTGCCAGCAGCCTCGGGGACACCTACGAGCAGTACTTC
J gene: TRBJ2-3; V gene: TRBV21-1; D gene: .; clone size: .; CDR3 protein: CASTTSGSTSDTQYF; CDR3 DNA: TGTGCCAGCACAACTAGCGGGAGTACATCAGATACGCAGTATTTT
J gene: TRBJ2-1; V gene: TRBV5-8; D gene: TRBD2; clone size: .; CDR3 protein: CASSLSGGYNEQFF; CDR3 DNA: TGTGCCAGCAGCTTGAGCGGGGGATACAATGAGCAGTTCTTC
J gene: TRBJ2-7; V gene: TRBV28; D gene: TRBD1; clone size: .; CDR3 protein: CASSRDSVSYEQYF; CDR3 DNA: TGTGCCAGCAGTCGGGACAGTGTTTCCTACGAGCAGTACTTC
J gene: TRBJ2-6; V gene: TRBV19; D gene: TRBD2; clone size: once; CDR3 protein: CASSIIPGRAGANVLTF; CDR3 DNA: TGTGCCAGTAGTATCATCCCAGGGAGGGCTGGGGCCAACGTCCTGACTTTC
J gene: TRBJ1-4; V gene: TRBV7-3; D gene: TRBD1; clone size: once; CDR3 protein: CASSTRRTGSEGEKLFF; CDR3 DNA: TGTGCCAGCAGCACTAGAAGGACAGGGTCGGAAGGAGAAAAACTGTTTTTT
J gene: TRBJ2-1; V gene: TRBV25-1; D gene: TRBD2; clone size: once; CDR3 protein: CASSDSGTYNEQFF; CDR3 DNA: TGTGCCAGCAGTGATAGCGGGACCTACAATGAGCAGTTCTTC
J gene: TRBJ2-7; V gene: TRBV7-2; D gene: TRBD1; clone size: .; CDR3 protein: CASSTGAAYEQYF; CDR3 DNA: TGTGCCAGCAGTACAGGGGCGGCCTACGAGCAGTACTTC
J gene: TRBJ1-1; V gene: TRBV10-3; D gene: .; clone size: .; CDR3 protein: CAIGGAVNTEAFF; CDR3 DNA: TGTGCCATCGGGGGGGCGGTGAACACTGAAGCTTTCTTT
J gene: TRBJ2-1; V gene: TRBV11-2; D gene: TRBD2; clone size: .; CDR3 protein: CASSEGLASYNEQFF; CDR3 DNA: TGTGCCAGCAGCGAGGGACTAGCTTCCTACAATGAGCAGTTCTTC
J gene: TRBJ2-3; V gene: TRBV6-4; D gene: .; clone size: .; CDR3 protein: CASSEFSVSSTDTQYF; CDR3 DNA: TGTGCCAGCAGTGAATTTAGCGTTTCTAGCACAGATACGCAGTATTTT
J gene: TRBJ2-7; V gene: TRBV28; D gene: .; clone size: .; CDR3 protein: CASSSSGFGGRIYEQYF; CDR3 DNA: .
J gene: TRBJ2-7; V gene: TRBV11-3; D gene: TRBD2; clone size: many; CDR3 protein: CASFLSSGRFEQYF; CDR3 DNA: TGTGCCAGCTTCCTCTCTAGCGGGAGGTTCGAGCAGTACTTC
J gene: TRBJ1-5; V gene: TRBV6-1; D gene: .; clone size: once; CDR3 protein: CASSEIVGGGSNQPQHF; CDR3 DNA: TGTGCCAGCAGTGAGATTGTGGGGGGAGGGAGCAATCAGCCCCAGCATTTT
J gene: TRBJ1-1; V gene: TRBV11-1; D gene: .; clone size: .; CDR3 protein: CASSFTHREDTEAFF; CDR3 DNA: TGTGCCAGCAGCTTTACCCACCGGGAAGATACTGAAGCTTTCTTT
J gene: TRBJ1-2; V gene: TRBV4-1; D gene: .; clone size: .; CDR3 protein: CASSQEGGGLRNGYTF; CDR3 DNA: TGCGCCAGCAGCCAAGAAGGGGGGGGCCTAAGAAACGGCTACACCTTC
J gene: TRBJ2-2; V gene: TRBV6-5; D gene: TRBD2; clone size: .; CDR3 protein: CASERLAVPGELFF; CDR3 DNA: TGTGCCAGCGAGAGACTAGCGGTCCCCGGGGAGCTGTTTTTT
J gene: TRBJ1-5; V gene: TRBV30; D gene: TRBD1; clone size: few; CDR3 protein: CAWSGGWTGRDQPQHF; CDR3 DNA: TGTGCCTGGAGTGGTGGTTGGACAGGGAGGGATCAGCCCCAGCATTTT
J gene: TRBJ2-5; V gene: TRBV5-1; D gene: TRBD1; clone size: once; CDR3 protein: CASSLEGTGGFETQYF; CDR3 DNA: TGCGCCAGCAGCTTGGAAGGGACAGGGGGCTTCGAGACCCAGTACTTC
J gene: TRBJ1-6; V gene: TRBV28; D gene: .; clone size: .; CDR3 protein: CASSLGWGRSHF; CDR3 DNA: TGTGCCAGCAGTTTAGGGTGGGGGCGCTCCCACTTT
J gene: TRBJ2-3; V gene: TRBV5-1; D gene: .; clone size: .; CDR3 protein: CASSLKARGTDTQYF; CDR3 DNA: TGCGCCAGCAGCTTGAAGGCCAGGGGAACAGATACGCAGTATTTT
J gene: TRBJ2-3; V gene: TRBV30; D gene: .; clone size: .; CDR3 protein: CAWSTIRDTQYF; CDR3 DNA: TGTGCCTGGAGTACTATTCGAGATACGCAGTATTTT
J gene: TRBJ2-7; V gene: TRBV27; D gene: TRBD2; clone size: .; CDR3 protein: CASSLGAGGPNSYEQYF; CDR3 DNA: TGTGCCAGCAGTTTAGGAGCGGGAGGGCCTAACTCCTACGAGCAGTACTTC
J gene: TRBJ1-2; V gene: TRBV7-9; D gene: TRBD1; clone size: .; CDR3 protein: CASSLGTGRNPNGYTF; CDR3 DNA: TGTGCCAGCAGCTTAGGGACAGGTCGAAACCCAAATGGCTACACCTTC
J gene: TRBJ2-2; V gene: TRBV6-5; D gene: .; clone size: once; CDR3 protein: CASTGGRANTGELFF; CDR3 DNA: TGTGCCAGCACCGGGGGAAGGGCGAACACCGGGGAGCTGTTTTTT
J gene: TRBJ2-7; V gene: TRBV7-9; D gene: .; clone size: once; CDR3 protein: CASSLAGTFSYEQYF; CDR3 DNA: TGTGCCAGCAGCTTAGCCGGGACATTCTCCTACGAGCAGTACTTC
J gene: TRBJ1-2; V gene: TRBV9; D gene: TRBD1; clone size: .; CDR3 protein: CASSAGGAYGYTF; CDR3 DNA: TGTGCCAGCAGCGCAGGGGGCGCTTATGGCTACACCTTC
J gene: TRBJ1-5; V gene: TRBV2; D gene: TRBD1; clone size: few; CDR3 protein: CASSPRTGRNQPQHF; CDR3 DNA: TGTGCCAGCAGCCCGAGGACAGGGCGGAATCAGCCCCAGCATTTT